Presented here are 28 T cell receptor beta chains from one specimen sequenced in a study of response to subunit inactivated influenza vaccine. TCRdb passed the RT-PCR reads through MiXCR, listing each CDR3 protein once. This table has about 500,000 distinct CDR3 sequences, more than 15% appearing once. The material sequenced was CD4+ T cells sorted from PBMCs, taken less than 30 months after vaccination. These receptor sequences come from a man between 50 and 75 years old who received an inactivated influenza vaccine.

This clonotype was seen repeatedly, ten times or more. The chain couples TRBV6-2 or TRBV6-3 to TRBJ2-1; no firm D call. The V gene's germline CDR1 is MNHEY and CDR2 SVGEGT. The V end was cut by 3 bases, the J end by 1 base, with 4 bases between. The CDR3 spans 13 residues. The CDR3 DNA reads TGTGCCAGCAGTTATAGGTCCTACAATGAGCAGTTCTTC. Its protein product is CASSYRSYNEQFF.

This clonotype was seen more than once but under ten times. The chain joins TRBV12-3 or TRBV12-4 to TRBJ1-2; no clear D. The CDR3 has 12 amino acids. Trimming shortened V by 7 bases and J by 7 bases, and 13 bases separated the two germline ends. CDR3 nucleotides: TGTGCCAGCATGATTGGGATAGGTGGCTACACCTTC. Translated, it gives CASMIGIGGYTF.

This clonotype was counted ten times or more. CDR3 region: CASSESRVAGYTF. CDR3 nucleotides: TGTGCCAGCAGTGAATCCAGGGTCGCTGGCTACACCTTC. This chain joins TRBV6-1 and TRBJ1-2; weak D call: TRBD1 (5 bases). Germline V CDR1 and CDR2: MNHNS, SASEGT. Trimming stripped 2 bases from V and 7 bases from J, with 11 bases between. The CDR3 is made up of 13 amino acids.

This chain connects TRBV20-1 to TRBJ1-5; D not resolved. Germline V CDR1 and CDR2: DFQATT, SNEGSKA (reference sequence). CDR3 size: 15 residues. Trimming removed 1 base from V and 1 base from J, with 11 bases in between. The CDR3 sequence: CSARAGGSSNQPQHF. The CDR3, as DNA: TGCAGTGCTAGAGCTGGAGGGAGCAGCAATCAGCCCCAGCATTTT.

The gene calls are TRBV7-9 and TRBJ1-1; D is possibly TRBD1 (6 bases). The CDR3 is 14 residues long. Germline assignment: CDR1 SEHNR and CDR2 FQNEAQ (reference sequence). The V and J ends lost 4 bases and 8 bases respectively, with 17 bases between them. CDR3: CASSSWDTQDEAFF. CDR3 nucleotide sequence: TGTGCCAGCAGCTCTTGGGACACGCAAGACGAAGCTTTCTTT.

The V and J genes are TRBV28 and TRBJ2-1; 10 nucleotides match TRBD1. Losses at the gene ends were 5 bases for V and 7 bases for J; bases not matched to a gene: 8. CDR1 and CDR2 (germline): MDHEN, SYDVKM. The CDR3 runs to 15 residues. DNA for the CDR3: TGTGCCAGCAGTCCAGATGGACAGGGGGTTAATGAGCAGTTCTTC. Protein sequence: CASSPDGQGVNEQFF.

This clonotype turned up a few times. The chain links TRBV4-2 to TRBJ1-3, with TRBD1 matching 8 bases. CDR3 length: 15 amino acids. CDR1 is LGHNA, CDR2 YNFKEQ, per germline. The V gene end was trimmed by 4 bases and the J gene end by 2 bases; junction bases not matched to a gene: 4. CDR3 amino acids: CASSRETGAGNTIYF. CDR3 nucleotide sequence: TGTGCCAGCAGCCGAGAGACAGGGGCTGGAAACACCATATATTTT.

The chain recombines TRBV20-1 with TRBJ2-3; 11 bases agree with TRBD2. J lost 6 bases, V lost 5 bases, and 7 bases had no gene match. Germline V gene lookup returns CDR1 DFQATT and CDR2 SNEGSKA (reference sequence). The CDR3 spans 14 residues. This CDR3 reads CSARLAGGGDTQYF. For the CDR3, the DNA is TGCAGTGCTCGCCTAGCGGGAGGTGGGGATACGCAGTATTTT.

This clonotype was counted a few times. The chain joins TRBV10-3 to TRBJ1-2, with no clear D. V was clipped by 0 bases and J by 8 bases, with 7 bases between them. The CDR3 runs 12 residues. CDR1 ENHRY and CDR2 SYGVKD come from the germline V gene. The CDR3 nucleotides read TGTGCCATCAGTGAGTCCAGAGAGGGCTACACCTTC. Translation gives CAISESREGYTF.

CDR3 DNA sequence: TGTGCCAGCAGCCAAGATAATTCGGGAGGTTCCTACAATGAGCAGTTCTTC. Encoded protein: CASSQDNSGGSYNEQFF. V gene TRBV4-2 combines with J gene TRBJ2-1; 7 bases are shared with TRBD2. V lost 0 bases, J lost 1 base, and 6 bases stayed unmatched. CDR3 length equals 17 residues. Germline V gene lookup returns CDR1 LGHNA and CDR2 YNFKEQ.

This clonotype showed up just a few times. The chain combines TRBV5-6 with TRBJ2-2; weak D call: TRBD2 (5 bases). Trimming stripped 4 bases from V and 4 bases from J, with 14 bases between. This CDR3 region has 15 residues. Per germline, CDR1 SGHDT and CDR2 YYEEEE. This CDR3 is CASSNRPSGTGELFF. For the CDR3, the DNA is TGTGCCAGCAGCAACCGACCCAGCGGCACCGGGGAGCTGTTTTTT.

In its sample, this clonotype was seen a few times. The gene calls are TRBV5-1 and TRBJ2-1, with 10 positions matching TRBD2. Germline V CDR1 and CDR2: SGHRS, YFSETQ. V gave up 0 bases and J gave up 3 bases; unmatched junction bases: 9. The CDR3 contains 18 residues. The CDR3 DNA reads as TGCGCCAGCAGCTTGGCCTTAGACACTAGCGGGATCTACAATGAGCAGTTCTTC. Its protein is CASSLALDTSGIYNEQFF.

In regard to this clonotype: Sequence at one end of the junction differs from germline and may be a read error. CDR3 nucleotides: TGTGCCGGCAGCCCTGGGACAGCTTTCACAGATACGCAGTATTTT. Translation: CAGSPGTAFTDTQYF. V and J are TRBV11-2 and TRBJ2-3; 7 nucleotides align to TRBD1. Per the germline V gene, CDR1 is SGHAT and CDR2 is FQNNGV. The CDR3 spans 15 residues.

A few counts support this clonotype. V usage is TRBV6-1 and J usage is TRBJ2-1; 10 positions match TRBD2. V shed 5 bases, J shed 7 bases, and the junction held 8 bases outside the gene matches. The CDR3 is made up of 15 amino acids. The germline V gene has CDR1 MNHNS and CDR2 SASEGT. The CDR3 DNA is TGTGCCAGCAGTATTGGGCTAGCGGGAGTGAATGAGCAGTTCTTC. Translated: CASSIGLAGVNEQFF.

The CDR3 DNA follows: TGTGCCAGCAGAGCTTGGAAGACAGGGGGCGGGAAGGCCCAGTACTTC. It codes for CASRAWKTGGGKAQYF. The V gene is TRBV28, the J gene TRBJ2-5; TRBD1 matches at 10 bases. V lost 6 bases and J lost 9; bases outside the gene matches: 16. The germline gives CDR1 MDHEN, CDR2 SYDVKM. The CDR3 spans 16 residues.

The chain couples TRBV12-3 or TRBV12-4 to TRBJ2-2, with D possibly matching TRBD1 (5 bases). The CDR3 consists of 17 residues. The ends were cut back, 3 bases at V and 4 bases at J, with 18 bases in the middle. Here the CDR3 reads CASSFGLAGLLTGELFF. As DNA, the CDR3 is TGTGCCAGCAGTTTTGGCCTGGCAGGGTTACTCACCGGGGAGCTGTTTTTT.

V usage is TRBV4-1 and J usage is TRBJ1-5; TRBD1 matches at 10 bases. The CDR3 totals 17 residues. The V gene's germline CDR1 is MGHRA and CDR2 YSYEKL. Germline trimming cut 4 bases from V and 0 bases from J; bases unmatched to any gene: 6. The CDR3 region is CASSLGTGAYSNQPQHF. The CDR3, as DNA: TGCGCCAGCAGCCTAGGGACAGGGGCGTATAGCAATCAGCCCCAGCATTTT.

Many counts were recorded for this clonotype. This chain joins TRBV5-1 and TRBJ2-5; TRBD1 matches 7 bases. Germline V gives CDR1 SGHRS, CDR2 YFSETQ. V lost 4 bases and J lost 2; bases outside the gene matches: 5. This CDR3 is 14 amino acids long. CDR3 sequence reads: CASSQTGRQETQYF. The DNA of the CDR3 is TGCGCCAGCAGCCAGACAGGGCGTCAAGAGACCCAGTACTTC.

This clonotype occurred many times. The genes are TRBV4-2 and TRBJ2-3; tentatively, D is TRBD2 (5 bases). Per germline, CDR1 LGHNA and CDR2 YNFKEQ. CDR3 length: 16 residues. Trimming removed 0 bases from V and 6 bases from J, with 16 bases in between. CDR3 residues: CASSQDLRTPGDTQYF. In DNA form, the CDR3 reads TGTGCCAGCAGCCAAGACTTAAGGACTCCGGGGGATACGCAGTATTTT.

The chain carries TRBV20-1 and TRBJ2-6, with D tentatively TRBD2 (6 bases). Trimming left V 6 bases short and J 0 bases short, with 15 bases between. CDR1 is DFQATT, CDR2 SNEGSKA, per germline (reference sequence). CDR3 length: 16 residues. The CDR3 nucleotides are TGCAGTGCCAACCCGGGACTTATCTCTGGGGCCAACGTCCTGACTTTC. This translates into CSANPGLISGANVLTF.

This clonotype was observed at least ten times. The chain combines TRBV12-3 or TRBV12-4 with TRBJ2-7, with 8 bases aligning to TRBD2. V was clipped by 5 bases and J by 3 bases; unmatched bases: 0. This CDR3 region has 12 residues. The CDR3 is CASSSGSYEQYF. Here the CDR3 DNA reads TGTGCCAGCAGTAGCGGGAGCTACGAGCAGTACTTC.

The chain is built from TRBV19 and TRBJ1-5; the D gene is possibly TRBD1 (6 bases). Trimming removed 8 bases from V and 6 bases from J, with 20 bases in between. The CDR3 is 15 residues long. Germline V gene sequence: CDR1 LNHDA, CDR2 SQIVND (reference sequence). CDR3 coding DNA: TGTGCCAGTCACCAAGTGCCCCAGGGGAGTCAGCCCCAGCATTTT. Its translation: CASHQVPQGSQPQHF.

This clonotype was seen repeatedly, ten times or more. V is TRBV5-1 and J is TRBJ1-2, with 9 bases identical to TRBD1. CDR1 and CDR2 from the germline V gene are SGHRS and YFSETQ. CDR3 size: 15 residues. V lost 4 bases and J lost 2; bases outside the gene matches: 6. The CDR3: CASSGLTGGNYGYTF. The DNA for the CDR3 is TGCGCCAGCAGCGGACTGACAGGGGGAAACTATGGCTACACCTTC.

This clonotype occurred a few times. This sequence joins TRBV27 and TRBJ2-7; TRBD2 matches 10 bases. There are 15 residues in the CDR3. Germline V gene lookup returns CDR1 MNHEY and CDR2 SMNVEV (reference sequence). The V segment lost 4 bases and the J segment 2 bases; nucleotides outside the gene matches: 5. The CDR3 is CASSSPSGGAYEQYF. Written as DNA, the CDR3 is TGTGCCAGCAGTTCCCCAAGCGGGGGGGCCTACGAGCAGTACTTC.

This clonotype was seen a few times. The chain is built from TRBV4-3 and TRBJ2-3; the D is unclear. Trimming shortened V by 0 bases and J by 10 bases, and 11 bases separated the two germline ends. In germline, CDR1 is LGHNA, CDR2 YSLEER. CDR3 size: 13 residues. The CDR3 bases are TGCGCCAGCAGCCAAGAAGGGTTTGGTCCGCAGTATTTT. Its protein product is CASSQEGFGPQYF.

This clonotype was counted a few times. The V gene is TRBV12-3 or TRBV12-4, the J gene TRBJ2-2; possible D gene TRBD1, 6 bases. V dropped 5 bases and J dropped 4 bases, with 14 bases sitting between them. The CDR3 is 15 residues long. In DNA, the CDR3 is TGTGCCAGCAGTCCCAGGGGTTGGGGCACCGGGGAGCTGTTTTTT. It yields the protein CASSPRGWGTGELFF.

The chain is built from TRBV24-1 and TRBJ1-2; D ambiguous. The CDR3 is made up of 13 amino acids. Deletions cut 1 base from V and 7 bases from J, with 9 bases between. The germline V gene encodes CDR1 KGHDR and CDR2 SFDVKD. The CDR3 protein is CATSDFGGSGYTF. Here the CDR3 DNA reads TGTGCCACCAGTGATTTCGGTGGGTCTGGCTACACCTTC.

This clonotype was observed many times. This chain links TRBV5-5 with TRBJ2-1; 7 nucleotides line up with TRBD1. V was clipped by 4 bases and J by 7 bases; unmatched bases: 11. CDR3 size: 15 residues. Germline V gives CDR1 SGHKS, CDR2 YYEKEE (reference sequence). The CDR3 DNA reads TGTGCCAGCAGCCTCGACAGGGATCGGGATAATGAGCAGTTCTTC. This gives the protein CASSLDRDRDNEQFF.